This note documents a single TCR beta chain sequence. Its antigen is still unknown. A read error is possible here, since a much larger clone lies one base away. This entry is derived from a study of read filtering for tumor transcriptome and immune sequencing. Findings and limits, study-wide: Without single-read clonotypes, shared clonotype proportions correlated more between IR-seq and RNA-seq.

This library used approximately 370 ng RNA and molecular barcoded adaptors spanning alpha/delta and beta/gamma chains. Using its own MiXCR run on the reads, TCRdb lists one record per CDR3 protein. The repertoire holds about 46,000 distinct CDR3 sequences, with 20% as singletons. Germline CDR1 reads LGHDT; CDR2 reads YNNKEL (reference sequence). This CDR3 has 15 amino acids. The origin of this receptor is a donor over 35 with multiple myeloma. The sample was a population of CD138-negative cells sorted from bone marrow. The V gene is TRBV3-1, the J gene TRBJ1-6; perhaps TRBD1 as D (5 bases). The tail of the sequence fits TRBJ1-1 better, so the J call may be wrong. DNA of the CDR3: TGTGCCAGCAGCCTCCTGGGGGGGGGTACCCTTTGGGCTTTCTTT. Its protein product is CASSLLGGGTLWAFF.